Listed below are T cell receptor beta chains from one sample, sequenced in a study of blood T cell repertoires in COVID-19. TCRdb keeps only in-frame clones here, not all; method: immunoSEQ multiplex PCR. The profile shows 110,000 or so clones, approximately 80% of them singletons. Specimen: peripheral blood. These receptors were obtained from a woman aged 40 to 50 with acute or convalescent COVID-19. The CDR3 runs from the conserved cysteine through the conserved F or W. A D gene is named only where the DNA matches it firmly. A clone size is listed for some rows: how often the clone was seen (once, few, many), or a class if it is expanded.

D | size | J | V | DNA | CDR3
. | few | TRBJ1-6 | TRBV5-1 | TGCGCCAGCAGCCCGCGGGGGAGCTCCTATAATTCACCCCTCCACTTT | CASSPRGSSYNSPLHF
. | . | TRBJ1-1 | TRBV19 | TGTGCCAGTACCCCTGCCCAGAGCGGGAACACTGAAGCTTTCTTT | CASTPAQSGNTEAFF
. | few | TRBJ2-7 | TRBV5-1 | TGCGCCAGCAGCCCGGACAGCATCTACGAGCAGTACTTC | CASSPDSIYEQYF
. | . | TRBJ2-1 | TRBV29-1 | TGCGCCCGTCGGCGGAACTCCTACAATGAGCAGTTCTTC | CARRRNSYNEQFF
. | . | TRBJ1-6 | TRBV25-1 | TGTGCCAGCAGTCGGACGACAGGTGCGGATAATTCACCCCTCCACTTT | CASSRTTGADNSPLHF
. | . | TRBJ2-3 | TRBV18 | TGTGCCAGCTCACCCCCGGGGTCCCCAGATACGCAGTATTTT | CASSPPGSPDTQYF
TRBD2 | once | TRBJ2-3 | TRBV7-3 | TGTGCCAGCAGCTTAGCGGGGGGCGATACGCAGTATTTT | CASSLAGGDTQYF
TRBD1 | few | TRBJ1-4 | TRBV2 | TGTGCCAGCAGCGGACAGGGTGTAGAAAAACTGTTTTTT | CASSGQGVEKLFF
. | . | TRBJ1-6 | TRBV6-2/TRBV6-3 | TGTGCCAGCAGTTACTCGATTGGGGGGGGGAAGAATTCACCCCTCCACTTT | CASSYSIGGGKNSPLHF
TRBD1 | . | TRBJ2-7 | TRBV12-5 | TGTGCTAGTGCTTCGGGACAGGGGTTCGAGCAGTACTTC | CASASGQGFEQYF
. | . | TRBJ1-2 | TRBV2 | TGTGCCAGCAGTGACAGTGTCTATGGCTACACCTTC | CASSDSVYGYTF
TRBD2 | . | TRBJ2-7 | TRBV5-6 | TGTGCCAGCAGCTTGGTGCGGGGGGTCCCCTACGAGCAGTACTTC | CASSLVRGVPYEQYF
. | few | TRBJ2-7 | TRBV4-1 | TGCGCCAGCAGCCAAGTCGGGATGGTGGACGAGCAGTACTTC | CASSQVGMVDEQYF
. | . | TRBJ1-1 | TRBV19 | TGTGCCAGTAGTATTCGGGGGAAGGGTTTGGAAGCTTTCTTT | CASSIRGKGLEAFF
. | . | TRBJ2-3 | TRBV7-9 | TGTGCCAGCAGCTCCCTACTAGCAGATACGCAGTATTTT | CASSSLLADTQYF
. | . | TRBJ2-7 | TRBV10-3 | TGTGCCATCAGTGCCAGGTCGACCAGCTCCTACGAGCAGTACTTC | CAISARSTSSYEQYF
. | . | TRBJ1-5 | TRBV18 | TGTGCCAGCTCACCATCGAACACTGGACAAGCTAATCAGCCCCAGCATTTT | CASSPSNTGQANQPQHF
TRBD1 | . | TRBJ2-7 | TRBV5-6 | TGTGCCAGCAGCTTTCTGGGACAGGGGTCCTACGAGCAGTACTTC | CASSFLGQGSYEQYF
. | . | TRBJ2-3 | TRBV6-5 | TGTGCCAGCAGGGTACAGGGCATCTTAACAGATACGCAGTATTTT | CASRVQGILTDTQYF
TRBD1 | . | TRBJ1-5 | TRBV12-3/TRBV12-4 | TGTGCCAGCAGAGGACAGGGGATTCAGCCCCAGCATTTT | CASRGQGIQPQHF
TRBD1 | . | TRBJ2-7 | TRBV19 | TGTGCCAGTAGTAAAATGGGAACAGGGGCCTCCTACGAGCAGTACTTC | CASSKMGTGASYEQYF
. | . | TRBJ1-2 | TRBV30 | TGTGCCTGGAGGGATGTACCGGGCTATGGCTACACCTTC | CAWRDVPGYGYTF
. | . | TRBJ1-4 | TRBV5-1 | TGCGCCAGCAGACCGAGTACAGGGCCGATTGAAAAACTGTTTTTT | CASRPSTGPIEKLFF
. | . | TRBJ2-1 | TRBV5-4 | TGTGCCAGCAGCCCGGGACTCGGGCTCGACAATGAGCAGTTCTTC | CASSPGLGLDNEQFF
. | . | TRBJ1-1 | TRBV15 | TGTGCCACCAGCAGAGCGGTGAACACTGAAGCTTTCTTT | CATSRAVNTEAFF
. | . | TRBJ2-3 | TRBV4-2 | TGTGCCAGCAGCCCACTAGCCGGGCACCTCACAGATACGCAGTATTTT | CASSPLAGHLTDTQYF
TRBD1 | . | TRBJ2-7 | TRBV5-1 | TGCGCCAGCAGCATAGGACAGGTGCCGGGCGAGCAGTACTTC | CASSIGQVPGEQYF
TRBD1 | few | TRBJ2-3 | TRBV5-1 | TGCGCCAGTGGGACAGGGGATTCCACAGATACGCAGTATTTT | CASGTGDSTDTQYF
. | . | TRBJ1-5 | TRBV7-9 | TGTGCCAGCAGCTTTGAGTCAGGGCCCCCGTACAGCAATCAGCCCCAGCATTTT | CASSFESGPPYSNQPQHF
. | . | TRBJ1-3 | TRBV2 | TGTGCCAGCAGTGAAGCGCAATGGGGAGAAGGAAACACCATATATTTT | CASSEAQWGEGNTIYF
. | . | TRBJ1-1 | TRBV6-5 | TGTGCCAGCATCCTGGGCCAGAACACTGAAGCTTTCTTT | CASILGQNTEAFF
. | . | TRBJ2-1 | TRBV2 | TGTGCCAGCAGTGAAAAAAGGGGCAATGAGCAGTTCTTC | CASSEKRGNEQFF
TRBD1 | once | TRBJ1-4 | TRBV6-6 | TGTGCCAGCAGTTGGAGTGGAGGGGGCGAGGAAAAACTGTTTTTT | CASSWSGGGEEKLFF
TRBD2 | . | TRBJ2-2 | TRBV4-1 | TGCGCCAGCAGCCGGGGGTCGGGACTAGCGGGGGCCGGGGAGCTGTTTTTT | CASSRGSGLAGAGELFF
TRBD1 | . | TRBJ1-3 | TRBV9 | TGTGCCAGCAGCGTAGCTACGGGGACAGGCTCTGGAAACACCATATATTTT | CASSVATGTGSGNTIYF
TRBD1 | few | TRBJ1-6 | TRBV19 | TGTGCCAGTAGTATAACCCGGGACAGGTATTCACCCCTCCACTTT | CASSITRDRYSPLHF
TRBD1 | . | TRBJ1-4 | TRBV6-1 | TGTGCCAGCAGTGAACCGGGACAGAGTTATGAAAAACTGTTTTTT | CASSEPGQSYEKLFF
. | . | TRBJ1-4 | TRBV5-1 | TGCGCCAGCCGAGCCGGGGGGACTAATGAAAAACTGTTTTTT | CASRAGGTNEKLFF
. | . | TRBJ1-4 | TRBV30 | TGTGCCTGGAGCCCGACTCTCCTAACTAATGAAAAACTGTTTTTT | CAWSPTLLTNEKLFF
. | once | TRBJ1-2 | TRBV18 | TGTGCCAGCTCACCTAGCTCTAACTATGGCTACGCCTTC | CASSPSSNYGYAF
. | few | TRBJ1-1 | TRBV7-4 | TGTGCCAGCAGCCCAGTGGGGCAGGACACTGAAGCTTTCTTT | CASSPVGQDTEAFF
TRBD1 | . | TRBJ1-5 | TRBV7-9 | TGTGCCAGCAGCGACAGGGGAAATCTTCAGCCCCAGCATTTT | CASSDRGNLQPQHF
. | . | TRBJ1-3 | TRBV4-1 | TGCGCCAGCAGCCAAGGACCGGGGAGCTCTGGAAACACCATATATTTT | CASSQGPGSSGNTIYF
. | . | TRBJ1-4 | TRBV5-5 | TGTGCCAGCAGCTTGGTAGCAGGGGCAACTAATGAAAAACTGTTTTTT | CASSLVAGATNEKLFF
. | . | TRBJ2-3 | TRBV2 | TGTGCCAGCGGCCTAGCTGATACGCAGTATTTT | CASGLADTQYF
. | . | TRBJ2-1 | TRBV6-5 | TGTGCCAGCAGTTATAGTCTGCACAATGAGCAGTTCTTC | CASSYSLHNEQFF
TRBD1 | . | TRBJ2-7 | TRBV12-3/TRBV12-4 | TGTGCCAGCAGTTTCAACAGGGGGCGCGAGCAGTACTTC | CASSFNRGREQYF